The next 21 T cell receptor beta chains were all read from a single sample in a study of T cell repertoires in cytomegalovirus infection. These receptors' targets are unknown. TCRdb re-called the reads with MiXCR, one entry per CDR3 protein. The data contain a few hundred thousand distinct CDR3 sequences, 40% of them singletons. Specimen: cultured PBMCs, collected from culture after CMV antigen stimulation. All receptors come from a human donor in good health (CMV status not recorded). Some clones in this sample may be carry-over from other donors' samples.

This rearrangement joins TRBV10-3 to TRBJ2-1; D perhaps matches TRBD1 (6 bases). This CDR3 is 16 amino acids long. Germline V gene lookup returns CDR1 ENHRY and CDR2 SYGVKD. Between the trimmed V and J ends, which lost 8 bases and 2 bases, there was a span of 19 bases. CDR3 sequence (DNA): TGTGCCATCCGACCGACAACAGGGAACACCTACAATGAGCAGTTCTTC. Its protein is CAIRPTTGNTYNEQFF.

This clonotype has only a few counts. This chain connects TRBV7-2 to TRBJ2-7, with 8 bases aligning to TRBD2. CDR1 is SGHTA and CDR2 is FQGNSA in the germline V gene. The CDR3 runs 15 residues. The junction had 9 bases not matched to a gene; V was cut back by 2 bases and J by 6 bases. The CDR3 nucleotides read TGTGCCAGCAGCTTAAGTTGGCGGGGGGCGCTCGAGCAGTACTTC. Its translation is CASSLSWRGALEQYF.

The rearrangement links TRBV6-6 to TRBJ1-4; the D is unclear. Germline V lookup: CDR1 MNHNY, CDR2 SVGAGI (reference sequence). V lost 5 bases and J 8 bases, leaving 15 bases between the germline ends. CDR3 length equals 14 residues. The CDR3 loop reads CASSPTRTGEKLFF. In nucleotides, the CDR3 is TGTGCCAGCAGTCCCACCCGGACGGGGGAAAAACTGTTTTTT.

The genes are TRBV20-1 and TRBJ2-7; possibly TRBD1 or TRBD2 for D (5 bases each). Germline V gives CDR1 DFQATT, CDR2 SNEGSKA (reference sequence). The ends were cut back, 5 bases at V and 5 bases at J, with 22 bases in the middle. This CDR3 comprises 15 residues. The CDR3: CSAPSGTPGWNEQYF. The CDR3 DNA is TGCAGTGCTCCATCCGGGACCCCCGGGTGGAACGAGCAGTACTTC.

This chain joins TRBV6-6 and TRBJ1-1; perhaps TRBD1 as D (5 bases). CDR1 is MNHNY, CDR2 SVGAGI, per germline (reference sequence). The V end was cut by 5 bases, the J end by 11 bases, with 18 bases between. This CDR3 is built from 13 residues. CDR3: CASSETEGDWAFF. DNA for the CDR3: TGTGCCAGCAGTGAGACAGAGGGCGATTGGGCTTTCTTT.

The rearrangement links TRBV28 to TRBJ1-3, with a tentative D call TRBD1 (6 bases). Germline CDR1 is MDHEN and CDR2 is SYDVKM. The CDR3 loop spans 16 amino acids. Between the trimmed V and J ends, which lost 4 bases and 4 bases, there was a span of 17 bases. CDR3 loop: CASSSPGQGLGNTIYF. The CDR3 DNA follows: TGTGCCAGCAGTTCCCCGGGGCAGGGGTTGGGAAACACCATATATTTT.

This clonotype appeared many times. V usage is TRBV7-2 and J usage is TRBJ2-2, with D possibly TRBD1 on 6 matching bases. V was cut by 3 bases and J by 8 bases, with 10 bases left in between. The CDR3 totals 13 residues. Looked up from germline, CDR1 is SGHTA and CDR2 is FQGNSA. The CDR3 loop is CASSFTGSGELFF. CDR3 DNA: TGTGCCAGCAGCTTCACAGGGAGTGGGGAGCTGTTTTTT.

This chain connects TRBV7-6 to TRBJ1-3, with 7 bases identical to TRBD1. V trimming: 5 bases; J trimming: 11 bases; junction bases outside the gene matches: 12. The V gene's germline CDR1 is SGHVS and CDR2 FNYEAQ. The CDR3 totals 14 residues. CDR3 DNA: TGTGCCAGCAGCCCGTACGATGACAGGGTAGCCATATATTTT. It translates to CASSPYDDRVAIYF.

Many counts were recorded for this clonotype. The chain is built from TRBV11-2 and TRBJ2-1; 10 nucleotides line up with TRBD2. This CDR3 spans 18 amino acids. Germline V lookup: CDR1 SGHAT, CDR2 FQNNGV. V was pared by 5 bases and J by 0 bases, with 10 bases of the junction left unmatched. The CDR3 DNA sequence: TGTGCCAGCAGCCTAGGGACTAGCGAATCCGGCTCCTACAATGAGCAGTTCTTC. Protein: CASSLGTSESGSYNEQFF.

The chain uses TRBV12-3 or TRBV12-4 and TRBJ1-1, with no clear D. V lost 6 bases and J 2 bases, leaving 7 bases between the germline ends. The CDR3 contains 12 residues. The CDR3, as DNA: TGTGCCAGCAGCCCCTTTAACACTGAAGCTTTCTTT. It encodes CASSPFNTEAFF.

The J gene is TRBJ1-6, the V gene TRBV4-1; the D is unclear. Looked up from germline, CDR1 is MGHRA and CDR2 is YSYEKL. Trimming left V 9 bases short and J 7 bases short, with 10 bases between. The CDR3 consists of 12 residues. In nucleotides, the CDR3 is TGCGCCAGTGGGCCGGTAAATTCACCCCTCCACTTT. Its protein is CASGPVNSPLHF.

This clonotype has more than one count but fewer than ten. The chain joins TRBV6-1 to TRBJ1-3, with 7 bases matching TRBD1. The germline gives CDR1 MNHNS, CDR2 SASEGT. V was pared by 0 bases and J by 8 bases, with 7 bases of the junction left unmatched. The CDR3 is 15 residues long. CDR3 in DNA: TGTGCCAGCAGTGAAGCCCTGGCAGGGGGGGACACCATATATTTT. This sequence encodes CASSEALAGGDTIYF.

The chain couples TRBV11-2 to TRBJ2-3; no clear D gene. Per the germline V gene, CDR1 is SGHAT and CDR2 is FQNNGV. The ends were cut back, 6 bases at V and 6 bases at J, with 10 bases in the middle. The CDR3 runs to 12 residues. Here the CDR3 reads CASSPVFDTQYF. CDR3 nucleotide sequence: TGTGCCAGCAGTCCAGTTTTCGATACGCAGTATTTT. The full variable domain, completed using reference TRBV11-2 and TRBJ2-3, is EAGVAQSPRYKIIEKRQSVAFWCNPISGHATLYWYQQILGQGPKLLIQFQNNGVVDDSQLPKDRFSAERLKGVDSTLKIQPAKLEDSAVYLCASSPVFDTQYFGPGTRLTVL.

This clonotype turned up a few times. The chain has TRBV7-2 and TRBJ1-1; D uncertain. The ends were cut back, 1 base at V and 3 bases at J, with 6 bases in the middle. Germline V gene lookup returns CDR1 SGHTA and CDR2 FQGNSA. This CDR3 spans 13 amino acids. CDR3 bases: TGTGCCAGCAGCTTAGGGTCGGACACTGAAGCTTTCTTT. Translation: CASSLGSDTEAFF.

This clonotype has a handful of counts. This chain connects TRBV28 to TRBJ2-1; D remains unclear. Germline V gene lookup returns CDR1 MDHEN and CDR2 SYDVKM. The germline V and J ends were trimmed by 6 bases and 0 bases, with 9 bases remaining between them. This CDR3 region has 14 residues. CDR3: CASRASSSYNEQFF. The DNA for the CDR3 is TGTGCCAGCAGGGCTTCGAGCTCCTACAATGAGCAGTTCTTC.

V usage is TRBV5-1 and J usage is TRBJ2-1, with no clear D. The CDR3 contains 16 residues. Trimming cost V 3 bases and J 0 bases, with 13 bases left between them. Germline CDR1 and CDR2: SGHRS and YFSETQ. This CDR3 reads CASSSIPESSYNEQFF. For the CDR3, the DNA is TGCGCCAGCAGCTCAATACCCGAGAGCTCCTACAATGAGCAGTTCTTC.

The V call is TRBV6-5, the J call TRBJ2-1; maybe TRBD2 (6 bases). V lost 2 bases to trimming and J lost 7 bases, with 15 bases between them. Per the germline V gene, CDR1 is MNHEY and CDR2 is SVGAGI. This CDR3 region has 15 residues. This CDR3 is CASSYIGGRSNEQFF. CDR3 coding DNA: TGTGCCAGCAGTTACATCGGAGGGAGGTCGAATGAGCAGTTCTTC.

The chain uses TRBV5-6 and TRBJ2-1, with unresolved D. Trimming stripped 0 bases from V and 6 bases from J, with 16 bases between. There are 16 residues in the CDR3. Germline V gene sequence: CDR1 SGHDT, CDR2 YYEEEE. The CDR3 reads CASSLGLRGILNEQFF. The CDR3 DNA follows: TGTGCCAGCAGCTTGGGTTTGCGTGGGATTCTCAATGAGCAGTTCTTC.

This chain connects TRBV19 to TRBJ2-1; D gene ambiguous. The CDR3 runs 14 residues. Germline CDR1 LNHDA, CDR2 SQIVND (reference sequence). V was pared by 4 bases and J by 7 bases, with 14 bases between. The CDR3 DNA follows: TGTGCCAGTAGTAAGGGTCTCCTCGGGAATGAGCAGTTCTTC. This gives the protein CASSKGLLGNEQFF.

The table lists this clonotype with many counts. This sequence joins TRBV7-2 and TRBJ2-7; 9 bases agree with TRBD2. Germline assignment: CDR1 SGHTA and CDR2 FQGNSA. CDR3 length: 16 residues. With V trimmed by 5 bases and J by 7 bases, 15 bases remained unmatched. In DNA form, the CDR3 reads TGTGCCAGCAGCCCCCGCGGGGGGGCGGGAGCCTCTGAGCAGTACTTC. Translated, it gives CASSPRGGAGASEQYF.

The chain carries TRBV5-6 and TRBJ2-7; D may correspond to TRBD1 or TRBD2 (5 bases each). CDR1 is SGHDT, CDR2 YYEEEE, per germline. There are 12 residues in the CDR3. Trimming pared 0 bases from V and 12 bases from J, leaving 13 bases between. The CDR3 spells CASSLASEGWYF. CDR3 nucleotides: TGTGCCAGCAGCTTGGCCAGCGAGGGGTGGTACTTC.